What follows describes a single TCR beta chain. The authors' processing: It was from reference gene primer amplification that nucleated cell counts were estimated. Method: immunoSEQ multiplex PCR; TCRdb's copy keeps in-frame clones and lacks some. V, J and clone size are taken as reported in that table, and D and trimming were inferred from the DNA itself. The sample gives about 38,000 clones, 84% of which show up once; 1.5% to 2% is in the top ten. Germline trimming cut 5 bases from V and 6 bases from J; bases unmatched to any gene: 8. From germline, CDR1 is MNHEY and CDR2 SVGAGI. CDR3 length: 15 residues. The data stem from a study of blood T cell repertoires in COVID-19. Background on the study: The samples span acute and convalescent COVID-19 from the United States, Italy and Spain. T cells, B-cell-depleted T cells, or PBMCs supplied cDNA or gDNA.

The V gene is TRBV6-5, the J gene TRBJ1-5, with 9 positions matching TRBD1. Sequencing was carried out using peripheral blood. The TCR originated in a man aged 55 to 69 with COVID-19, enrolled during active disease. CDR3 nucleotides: TGTGCCAGCAGTCCGACAGGGGGAGGTATTCAGCCCCAGCATTTT. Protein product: CASSPTGGGIQPQHF.